One sample yielded the 4 T cell receptor beta chains listed below, sequenced in a study of Ad26.COV2.S vaccination and SARS-CoV-2 variants. Documented treatment: 15 to 20 received Ad26.COV2.S at low or high dose, single or two shots; roughly five received placebo; per-sample allocation not given. Samples analyzed were those drawn on day 63 after the first vaccine or placebo injection. Generated by immunoSEQ multiplex PCR, the TCRdb table keeps only in-frame clones and is missing some. Of over 400,000 clones in the sample, roughly 89% were seen once. The input for sequencing was peripheral blood, taken in a trial of Ad26.COV2.S vaccine versus placebo. These receptors came from a person aged 18 to 65 who received the Ad26.COV2.S COVID-19 vaccine or a placebo.

The chain joins TRBV12-3 or TRBV12-4 to TRBJ1-2; D is ambiguous. The CDR3 sequence is 13 residues long. With 3 bases removed from V and 7 bases from J, the gap between germline ends came to 12 bases. CDR3 residues: CASSFGQYGGYTF. The CDR3 DNA reads TGTGCCAGCAGTTTTGGGCAATACGGTGGCTACACCTTC.

The chain employs TRBV15 and TRBJ2-7; possible D gene TRBD1, 5 bases. The CDR3 consists of 14 residues. Per germline, CDR1 LNHNV and CDR2 YYDKDF (reference sequence). V shed 3 bases and J shed 12 bases, with 21 bases lying between them. This CDR3 is CATSRADSLGKLYV. The DNA for the CDR3 is TGTGCCACCAGCAGGGCCGACAGCTTGGGGAAACTGTACGTC.

The chain links TRBV11-2 to TRBJ2-7; TRBD1 agrees at 11 bases. Germline CDR1 and CDR2: SGHAT and FQNNGV. Trimming removed 5 bases from V and 9 bases from J; junction bases left unmatched: 9. This CDR3 is built from 14 residues. The CDR3 reads CASSRPQDRGLQYV. CDR3 nucleotide sequence: TGTGCCAGCAGCCGCCCCCAGGACAGGGGGCTGCAGTACGTC.

The V call is TRBV18, the J call TRBJ1-2, with D hard to call. V was shortened by 3 bases and J by 14 bases, with 22 bases between the two germline ends. There are 14 residues in the CDR3. Germline loops: CDR1 KGHSH, CDR2 LQKENI. CDR3 loop: CASSPLAGSLEWTF. The CDR3, as DNA: TGTGCCAGCTCACCTTTGGCAGGCTCTCTTGAATGGACCTTC.